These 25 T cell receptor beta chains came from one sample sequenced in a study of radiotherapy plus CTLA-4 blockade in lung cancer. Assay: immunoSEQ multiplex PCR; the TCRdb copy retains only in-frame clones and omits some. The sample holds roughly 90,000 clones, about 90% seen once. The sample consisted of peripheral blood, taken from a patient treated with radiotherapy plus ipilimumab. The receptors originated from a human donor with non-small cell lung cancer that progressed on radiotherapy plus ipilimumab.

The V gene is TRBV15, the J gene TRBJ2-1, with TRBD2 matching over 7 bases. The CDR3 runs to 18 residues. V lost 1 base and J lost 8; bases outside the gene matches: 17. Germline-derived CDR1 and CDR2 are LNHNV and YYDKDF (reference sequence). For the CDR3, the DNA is TGTGCCACCAGCAGAGGGTTAAGTTGGGCTAGCGGAGGGTATGAGCAGTTCTTC. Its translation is CATSRGLSWASGGYEQFF.

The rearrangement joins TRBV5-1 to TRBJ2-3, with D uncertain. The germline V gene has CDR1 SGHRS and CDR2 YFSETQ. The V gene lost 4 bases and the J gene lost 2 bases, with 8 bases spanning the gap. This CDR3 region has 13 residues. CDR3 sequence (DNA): TGCGCCAGCAGCCCGGTGATCACAGATACGCAGTATTTT. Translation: CASSPVITDTQYF.

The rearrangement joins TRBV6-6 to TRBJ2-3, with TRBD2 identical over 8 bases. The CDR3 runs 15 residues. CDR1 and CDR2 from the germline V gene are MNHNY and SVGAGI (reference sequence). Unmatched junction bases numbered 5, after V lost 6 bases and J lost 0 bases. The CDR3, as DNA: TGTGCCAGCAGGCTTAGCGGGGTCAGCACAGATACGCAGTATTTT. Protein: CASRLSGVSTDTQYF.

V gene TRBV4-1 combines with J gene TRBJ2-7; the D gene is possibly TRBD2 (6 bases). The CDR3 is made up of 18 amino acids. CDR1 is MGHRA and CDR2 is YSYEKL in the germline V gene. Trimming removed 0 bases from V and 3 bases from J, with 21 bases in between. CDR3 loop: CASSQDWRGAGASYEQYF. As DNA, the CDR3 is TGCGCCAGCAGCCAAGATTGGCGCGGGGCCGGGGCTAGCTACGAGCAGTACTTC.

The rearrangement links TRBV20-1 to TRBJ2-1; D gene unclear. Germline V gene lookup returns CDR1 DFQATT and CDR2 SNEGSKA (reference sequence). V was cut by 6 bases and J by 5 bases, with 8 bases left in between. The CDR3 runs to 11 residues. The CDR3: CSAMDHNEQFF. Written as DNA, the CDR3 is TGCAGTGCCATGGATCACAATGAGCAGTTCTTC.

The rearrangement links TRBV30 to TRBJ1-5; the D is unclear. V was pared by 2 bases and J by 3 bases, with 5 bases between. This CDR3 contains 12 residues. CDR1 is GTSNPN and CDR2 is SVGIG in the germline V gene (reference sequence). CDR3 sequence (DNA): TGTGCCTGGAGTAAAGACAATCAGCCCCAGCATTTT. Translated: CAWSKDNQPQHF.

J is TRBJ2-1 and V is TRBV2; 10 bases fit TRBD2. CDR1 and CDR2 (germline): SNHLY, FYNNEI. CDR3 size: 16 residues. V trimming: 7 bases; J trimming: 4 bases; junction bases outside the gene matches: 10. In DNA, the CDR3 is TGTGCCAGCATCGGAAGCCTAGCGGGAGCATACAATGAGCAGTTCTTC. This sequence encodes CASIGSLAGAYNEQFF.

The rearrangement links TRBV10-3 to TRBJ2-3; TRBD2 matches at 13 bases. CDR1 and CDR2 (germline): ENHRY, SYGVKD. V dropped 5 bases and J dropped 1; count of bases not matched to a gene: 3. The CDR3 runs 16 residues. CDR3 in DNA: TGTGCCATCAGTCGCGGGACTAGCGGGGGCACAGATACGCAGTATTTT. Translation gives CAISRGTSGGTDTQYF.

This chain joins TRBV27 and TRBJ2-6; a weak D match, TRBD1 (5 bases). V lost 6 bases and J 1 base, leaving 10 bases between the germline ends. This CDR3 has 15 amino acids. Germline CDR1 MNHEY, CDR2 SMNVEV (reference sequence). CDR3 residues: CASSQGGSGANVLTF. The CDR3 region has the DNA TGTGCCAGCAGCCAGGGTGGGTCTGGGGCCAACGTCCTGACTTTC.

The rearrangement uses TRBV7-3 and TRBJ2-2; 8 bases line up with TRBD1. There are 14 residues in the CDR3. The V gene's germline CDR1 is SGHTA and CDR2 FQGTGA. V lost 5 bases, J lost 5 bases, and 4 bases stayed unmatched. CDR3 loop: CASSADRATGELFF. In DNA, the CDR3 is TGTGCCAGCAGCGCGGACAGGGCTACCGGGGAGCTGTTTTTT.

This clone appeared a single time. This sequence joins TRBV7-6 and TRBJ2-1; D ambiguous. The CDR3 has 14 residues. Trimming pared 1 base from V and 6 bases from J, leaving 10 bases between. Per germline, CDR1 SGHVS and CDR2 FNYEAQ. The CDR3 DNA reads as TGTGCCAGCAGCTTAGGCGATTGGGGCAATGAGCAGTTCTTC. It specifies CASSLGDWGNEQFF. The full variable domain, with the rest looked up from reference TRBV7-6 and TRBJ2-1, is GAGVSQSPRYKVTKRGQDVALRCDPISGHVSLYWYRQALGQGPEFLTYFNYEAQQDKSGLPNDRFSAERPEGSISTLTIQRTEQRDSAMYRCASSLGDWGNEQFFGPGTRLTVL.

CDR3 DNA sequence: TGTGCCAGCGGCTCTGAGAGAGGGACAGCAATCGTAGATACGCAGTATTTT. This codes for CASGSERGTAIVDTQYF. The chain employs TRBV5-7 and TRBJ2-3, with TRBD1 matching over 7 bases. TRBV5-7 is filed as an ORF, its function uncertain. V lost 7 bases and J lost 5; bases outside the gene matches: 19. The CDR3 is 17 amino acids.

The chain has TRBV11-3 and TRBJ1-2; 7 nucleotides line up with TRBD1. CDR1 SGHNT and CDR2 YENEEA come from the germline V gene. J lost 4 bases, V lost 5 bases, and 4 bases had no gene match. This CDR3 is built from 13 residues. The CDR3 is CASSGGQTYGYTF. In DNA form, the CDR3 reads TGTGCCAGCAGCGGGGGACAGACCTATGGCTACACCTTC.

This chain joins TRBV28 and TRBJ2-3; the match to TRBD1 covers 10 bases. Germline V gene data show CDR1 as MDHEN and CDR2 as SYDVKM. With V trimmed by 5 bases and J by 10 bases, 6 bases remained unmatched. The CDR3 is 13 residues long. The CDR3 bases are TGTGCCAGCAGTCCCGGGGACAGGGGAGCGCAGTATTTT. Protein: CASSPGDRGAQYF.

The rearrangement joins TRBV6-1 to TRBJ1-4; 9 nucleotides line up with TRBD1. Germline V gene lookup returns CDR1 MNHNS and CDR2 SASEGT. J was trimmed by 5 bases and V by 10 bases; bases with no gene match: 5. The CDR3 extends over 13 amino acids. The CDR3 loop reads CATGGTGNEKLFF. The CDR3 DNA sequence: TGTGCCACCGGGGGGACAGGGAATGAAAAACTGTTTTTT.

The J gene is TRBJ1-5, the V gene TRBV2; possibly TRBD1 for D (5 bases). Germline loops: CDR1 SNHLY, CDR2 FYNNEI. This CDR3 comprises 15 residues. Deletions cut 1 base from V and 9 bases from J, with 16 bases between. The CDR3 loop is CASSEDGDSYWPQHF. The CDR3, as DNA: TGTGCCAGCAGTGAAGATGGGGACTCCTATTGGCCCCAGCATTTT. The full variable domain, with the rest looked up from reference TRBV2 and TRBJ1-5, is EPEVTQTPSHQVTQMGQEVILRCVPISNHLYFYWYRQILGQKVEFLVSFYNNEISEKSEIFDDQFSVERPDGSNFTLKIRSTKLEDSAMYFCASSEDGDSYWPQHFGDGTRLSIL.

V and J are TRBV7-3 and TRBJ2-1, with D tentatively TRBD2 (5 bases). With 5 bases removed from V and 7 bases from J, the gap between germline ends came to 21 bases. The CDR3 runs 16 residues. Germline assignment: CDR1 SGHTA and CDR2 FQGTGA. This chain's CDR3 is CASSLMGRAAGNEQFF. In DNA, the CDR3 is TGTGCCAGCAGCCTAATGGGGAGAGCGGCCGGGAATGAGCAGTTCTTC.

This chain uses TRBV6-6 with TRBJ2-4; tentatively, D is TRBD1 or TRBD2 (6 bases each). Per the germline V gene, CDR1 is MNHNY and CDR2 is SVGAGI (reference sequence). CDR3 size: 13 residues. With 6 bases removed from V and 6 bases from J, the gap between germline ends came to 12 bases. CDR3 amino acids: CASREGVSNIQYF. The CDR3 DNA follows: TGTGCCAGCAGGGAGGGGGTTTCAAACATTCAGTACTTC.

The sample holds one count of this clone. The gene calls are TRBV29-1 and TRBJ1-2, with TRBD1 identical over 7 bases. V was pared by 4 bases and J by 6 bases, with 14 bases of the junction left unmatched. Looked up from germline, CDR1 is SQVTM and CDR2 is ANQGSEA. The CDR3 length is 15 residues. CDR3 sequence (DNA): TGCAGCGTTGGGGAGGCCAAGGGGGCTTTAGATGGCTACACCTTC. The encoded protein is CSVGEAKGALDGYTF.

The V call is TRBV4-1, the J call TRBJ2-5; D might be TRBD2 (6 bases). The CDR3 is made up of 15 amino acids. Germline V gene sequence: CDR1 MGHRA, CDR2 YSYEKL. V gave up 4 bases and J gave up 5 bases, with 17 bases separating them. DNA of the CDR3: TGCGCCAGCAGCCCCACCCGGGGAGGTAGTGAGACCCAGTACTTC. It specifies CASSPTRGGSETQYF.

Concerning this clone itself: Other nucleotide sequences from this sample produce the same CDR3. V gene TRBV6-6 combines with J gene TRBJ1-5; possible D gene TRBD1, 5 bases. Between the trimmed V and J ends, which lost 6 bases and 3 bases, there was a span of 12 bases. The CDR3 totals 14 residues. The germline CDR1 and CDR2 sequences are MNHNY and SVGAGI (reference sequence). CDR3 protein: CASRSGPNNQPQHF. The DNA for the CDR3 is TGTGCCAGCAGATCGGGACCAAACAATCAGCCCCAGCATTTT.

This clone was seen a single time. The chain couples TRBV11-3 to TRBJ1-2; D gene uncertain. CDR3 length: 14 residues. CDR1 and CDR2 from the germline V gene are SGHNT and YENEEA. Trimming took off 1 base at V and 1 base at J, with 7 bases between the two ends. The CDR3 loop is CASSLGGINYGYTF. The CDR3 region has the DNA TGTGCCAGCAGCTTAGGGGGAATTAACTATGGCTACACCTTC. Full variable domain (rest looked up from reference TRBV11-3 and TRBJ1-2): EAGVVQSPRYKIIEKKQPVAFWCNPISGHNTLYWYLQNLGQGPELLIRYENEEAVDDSQLPKDRFSAERLKGVDSTLKIQPAELGDSAVYLCASSLGGINYGYTFGSGTRLTVV.

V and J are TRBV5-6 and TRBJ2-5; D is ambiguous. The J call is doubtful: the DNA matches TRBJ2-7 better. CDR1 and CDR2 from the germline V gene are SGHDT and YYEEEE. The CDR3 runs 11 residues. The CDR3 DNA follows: TGTGCCAGCAGCTTGGCGGACGAGCAGTACTTC. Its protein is CASSLADEQYF.

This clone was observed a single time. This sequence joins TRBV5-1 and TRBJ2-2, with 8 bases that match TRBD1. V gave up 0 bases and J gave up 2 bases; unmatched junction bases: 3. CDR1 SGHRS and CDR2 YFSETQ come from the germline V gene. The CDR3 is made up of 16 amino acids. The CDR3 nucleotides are TGCGCCAGCAGCTTGGTAACAGGGGGTAACACCGGGGAGCTGTTTTTT. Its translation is CASSLVTGGNTGELFF.

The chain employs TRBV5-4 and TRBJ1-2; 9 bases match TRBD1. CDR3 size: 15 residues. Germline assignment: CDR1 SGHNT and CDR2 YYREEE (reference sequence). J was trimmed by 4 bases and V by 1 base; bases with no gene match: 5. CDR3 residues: CASSLPGQGGYGYTF. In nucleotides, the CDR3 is TGTGCCAGCAGCTTGCCGGGACAGGGCGGCTATGGCTACACCTTC.